This TCR beta chain derives from a study of identical twins. This clonotype has at least ten counts. TCRdb passed the 5' RACE reads through MiXCR, listing each CDR3 protein once. The sample records approximately 410,000 distinct CDR3 sequences, approximately 17% being singletons. V shed 5 bases and J 5 bases; nucleotides not matched to a gene: 9. CDR1 is KGHDR, CDR2 SFDVKD, per germline. The CDR3 has 15 amino acids. The TCR was taken from a man between 45 and 60 years old in good health. Material for sequencing was naive T cells sorted from blood. The V call is TRBV24-1, the J call TRBJ2-5; 8 positions agree with TRBD2. The CDR3 DNA reads TGTGCCACCAGTGCCTGGGCTTCGGGAGGGGAGACCCAGTACTTC. As protein: CATSAWASGGETQYF.